These 11 T cell receptor beta chains were sequenced from one sample in a study of blood T cell repertoires in COVID-19. Measured with immunoSEQ multiplex PCR; TCRdb has only the in-frame clones, and not every one. The sample includes about 260,000 clones, about 88% of them seen just once. Sample: peripheral blood. These receptors all come from a woman aged 55-69 years with COVID-19, enrolled during active disease.

Within the sample, this clone is medium-sized. The genes are TRBV6-4 and TRBJ2-3; 8 bases align to TRBD2. The CDR3 loop spans 15 amino acids. CDR1 and CDR2 from the germline V gene are MRHNA and SNTAGT. The trim removed 5 bases at V and 0 bases at J, leaving 4 bases unmatched. CDR3 bases: TGTGCCAGCAGTAGATCTAGCGGGAGCACAGATACGCAGTATTTT. Residues: CASSRSSGSTDTQYF.

The chain employs TRBV6-2 or TRBV6-3 and TRBJ1-2; D is ambiguous. Germline V lookup: CDR1 MNHEY, CDR2 SVGEGT. Trimming shortened V by 5 bases and J by 3 bases, and 10 bases separated the two germline ends. There are 13 residues in the CDR3. The CDR3 spells CASSVVAHYGYTF. In DNA form, the CDR3 reads TGTGCCAGCAGTGTAGTCGCCCACTATGGCTACACCTTC.

The chain uses TRBV28 and TRBJ1-1; D gene uncertain. Germline CDR1 and CDR2: MDHEN and SYDVKM. The CDR3 totals 14 residues. Trimming removed 5 bases from V and 0 bases from J, with 10 bases in between. The CDR3: CASSPRLLNTEAFF. The DNA for the CDR3 is TGTGCCAGCAGTCCCCGGTTATTGAACACTGAAGCTTTCTTT.

This chain connects TRBV28 to TRBJ1-2; D not resolved. From germline, CDR1 is MDHEN and CDR2 SYDVKM. The CDR3 has 13 amino acids. V was cut by 1 base and J by 8 bases, with 11 bases left in between. CDR3 in DNA: TGTGCCAGCAGTTTATATGGTGGGCGCGGCTACACCTTC. Encoded protein: CASSLYGGRGYTF.

This clone was counted only a few times. The chain joins TRBV13 to TRBJ2-1; maybe TRBD1 (6 bases). The CDR3 covers 17 residues. V was cut by 1 base and J by 0 bases, with 13 bases left in between. The V gene's germline CDR1 is PRHDT and CDR2 FYEKMQ (reference sequence). In nucleotides, the CDR3 is TGTGCCAGCAGCTTAGCCAGGGGCGGGTACTCCTACAATGAGCAGTTCTTC. The encoded protein is CASSLARGGYSYNEQFF. The full variable domain, its missing parts supplied by reference TRBV13 and TRBJ2-1, is AAGVIQSPRHLIKEKRETATLKCYPIPRHDTVYWYQQGPGQDPQFLISFYEKMQSDKGSIPDRFSAQQFSDYHSELNMSSLELGDSALYFCASSLARGGYSYNEQFFGPGTRLTVL.

CDR3 nucleotides: TGTGCCATCAGTGAACAGGACAACTATGGCTACACCTTC. It is translated as CAISEQDNYGYTF. The chain has TRBV10-3 and TRBJ1-2, with D possibly TRBD1 on 5 matching bases. There are 13 residues in the CDR3. In germline, CDR1 is ENHRY, CDR2 SYGVKD. Trimming pared 3 bases from V and 2 bases from J, leaving 7 bases between.

The gene calls are TRBV7-3 and TRBJ2-3; TRBD1 agrees at 9 bases. The length of the CDR3 is 17 residues. The V and J ends lost 1 base and 1 base, in that order; junction bases with no gene match: 6. Germline loops: CDR1 SGHTA, CDR2 FQGTGA. CDR3 in amino acids: CASSLMPRQGGTDTQYF. In nucleotides, the CDR3 is TGTGCCAGCAGCTTAATGCCCCGACAGGGGGGCACAGATACGCAGTATTTT.

The rearrangement joins TRBV19 to TRBJ2-6, with TRBD2 matching 7 bases. There are 16 residues in the CDR3. The trim removed 6 bases at V and 0 bases at J, leaving 5 bases unmatched. CDR1 LNHDA and CDR2 SQIVND come from the germline V gene (reference sequence). CDR3 DNA sequence: TGTGCCAGTAGGACGGGAGGCAGCTCTGGGGCCAACGTCCTGACTTTC. This translates into CASRTGGSSGANVLTF.

This clone turned up a few times. V gene TRBV2 combines with J gene TRBJ2-1; TRBD2 matches 7 bases. Germline V CDR1 and CDR2: SNHLY, FYNNEI. CDR3 length equals 15 residues. V lost 6 bases, J lost 5 bases, and 10 bases stayed unmatched. The chain's CDR3 is CASRAGLELNNEQFF. The CDR3 region has the DNA TGTGCCAGCAGGGCCGGACTAGAGCTCAACAATGAGCAGTTCTTC.

This chain joins TRBV28 and TRBJ2-6; possible D gene TRBD2, 6 bases. Looked up from germline, CDR1 is MDHEN and CDR2 is SYDVKM. Trimming removed 3 bases from V and 2 bases from J, with 8 bases in between. The CDR3 has 15 residues. The CDR3 DNA reads as TGTGCCAGCAGTTTGCGGGGAGCTGGGGCCAACGTCCTGACTTTC. As protein: CASSLRGAGANVLTF.

The chain is built from TRBV13 and TRBJ2-2, with D perhaps matching TRBD1 (5 bases). Germline V gene lookup returns CDR1 PRHDT and CDR2 FYEKMQ (reference sequence). The CDR3 has 13 residues. V shed 8 bases and J shed 3 bases, with 10 bases lying between them. CDR3 in amino acids: CASGRQYTGELFF. Written as DNA, the CDR3 is TGTGCCAGCGGACGACAGTACACCGGGGAGCTGTTTTTT.